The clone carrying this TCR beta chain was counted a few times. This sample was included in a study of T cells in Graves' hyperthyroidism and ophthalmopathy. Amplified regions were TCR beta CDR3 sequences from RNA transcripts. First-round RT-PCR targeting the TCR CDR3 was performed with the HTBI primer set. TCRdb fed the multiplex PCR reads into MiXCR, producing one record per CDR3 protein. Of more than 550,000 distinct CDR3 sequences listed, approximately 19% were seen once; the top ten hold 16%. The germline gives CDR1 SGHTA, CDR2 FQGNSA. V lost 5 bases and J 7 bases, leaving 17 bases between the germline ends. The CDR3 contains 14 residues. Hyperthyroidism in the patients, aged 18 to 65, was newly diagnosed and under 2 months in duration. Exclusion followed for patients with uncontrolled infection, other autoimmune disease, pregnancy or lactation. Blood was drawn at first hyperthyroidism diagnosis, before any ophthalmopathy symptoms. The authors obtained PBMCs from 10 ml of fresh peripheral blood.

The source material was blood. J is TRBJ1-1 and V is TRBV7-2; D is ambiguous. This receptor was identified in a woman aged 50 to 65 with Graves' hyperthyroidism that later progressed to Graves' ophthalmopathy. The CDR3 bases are TGTGCCAGCAGCCAACATTTCCAGACGGGTGAAGCTTTCTTT. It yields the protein CASSQHFQTGEAFF.